This T cell receptor beta chain was obtained from a study of blood T cells in healthy people across ages. Trimming left V 0 bases short and J 7 bases short, with 11 bases between. CDR1 and CDR2 (germline): SGDLS, YYNGEE. This CDR3 is 14 amino acids long. Total RNA was extracted at no less than 5.5 micrograms per sample. The authors ran a second PCR of about 6 to 11 cycles using a sample-barcoded 5' primer and a J-beta primer mix. Using its own MiXCR run on the 5' RACE reads, TCRdb lists one record per CDR3 protein. This table holds 450,000 to 600,000 distinct CDR3 sequences, about 26% found once. These same records also appear under a second study, on T cells of mothers and their children. That report notes: Material was donated by three healthy Caucasian mothers and their six children.

The chain has TRBV9 and TRBJ2-1; a weak D match, TRBD2 (6 bases). This TCR was recovered from a boy younger than 10 in good health. What was sequenced was blood. CDR3 residues: CASSVGDWANEQFF. CDR3 DNA: TGTGCCAGCAGCGTAGGGGACTGGGCAAATGAGCAGTTCTTC. Filled out from reference TRBV9 and TRBJ2-1, the complete variable domain reads DSGVTQTPKHLITATGQRVTLRCSPRSGDLSVYWYQQSLDQGLQFLIQYYNGEERAKGNILERFSAQQFPDLHSELNLSSLELGDSALYFCASSVGDWANEQFFGPGTRLTVL.